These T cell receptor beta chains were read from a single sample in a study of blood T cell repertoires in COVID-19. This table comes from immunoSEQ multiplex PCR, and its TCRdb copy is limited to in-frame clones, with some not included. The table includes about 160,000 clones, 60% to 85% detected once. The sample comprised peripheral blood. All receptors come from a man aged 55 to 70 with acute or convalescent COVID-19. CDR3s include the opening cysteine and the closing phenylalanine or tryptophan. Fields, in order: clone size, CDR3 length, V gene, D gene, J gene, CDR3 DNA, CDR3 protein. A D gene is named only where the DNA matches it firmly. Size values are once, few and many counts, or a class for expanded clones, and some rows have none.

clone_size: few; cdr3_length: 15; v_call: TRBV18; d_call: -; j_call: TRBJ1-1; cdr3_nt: TGTGCCAGCTCACGAGCGGTAGGATTAGATACTGAAGCTTTCTTT; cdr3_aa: CASSRAVGLDTEAFF
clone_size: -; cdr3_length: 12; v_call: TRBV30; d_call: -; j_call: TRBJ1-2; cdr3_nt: TGTGCCTGGAGTGTAATTAACAGCGGCTACACCTTC; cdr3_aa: CAWSVINSGYTF
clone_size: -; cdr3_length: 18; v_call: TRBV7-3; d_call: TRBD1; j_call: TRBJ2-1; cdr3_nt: TGTGCCAGCAGCTTAACCCCGCCGGGACAGGGCTCCTACAATGAGCAGTTCTTC; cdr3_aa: CASSLTPPGQGSYNEQFF
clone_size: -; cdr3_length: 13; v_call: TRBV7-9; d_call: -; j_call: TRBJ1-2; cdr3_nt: -; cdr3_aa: CASSFGSGYGYTF
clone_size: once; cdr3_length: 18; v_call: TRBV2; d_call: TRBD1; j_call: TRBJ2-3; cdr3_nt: TGTGCCAGCAGTCGCGCACCGGGACAGGGGGACCGCACAGATACGCAGTATTTT; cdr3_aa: CASSRAPGQGDRTDTQYF
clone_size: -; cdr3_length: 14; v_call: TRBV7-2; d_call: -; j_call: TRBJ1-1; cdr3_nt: TGTGCCAGCAGCTTGCGGGGGGCGCAAACTGAAGCTTTCTTT; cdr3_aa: CASSLRGAQTEAFF
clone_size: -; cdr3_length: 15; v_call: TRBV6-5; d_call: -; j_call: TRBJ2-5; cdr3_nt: TGTGCCAGCAGTTACTCGGGCAGGTACCAAGAGACCCAGTACTTC; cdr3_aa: CASSYSGRYQETQYF
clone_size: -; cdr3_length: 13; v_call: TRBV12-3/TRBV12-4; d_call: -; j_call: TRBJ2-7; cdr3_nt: TGTGCCAGCAGTACCGGGACAACCTACGAGCAGTACTTC; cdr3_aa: CASSTGTTYEQYF
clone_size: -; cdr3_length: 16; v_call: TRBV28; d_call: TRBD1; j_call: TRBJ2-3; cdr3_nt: TGTGCCAGCGGTCCCCAGGGGGCTGATAACACAGATACGCAGTATTTT; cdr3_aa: CASGPQGADNTDTQYF
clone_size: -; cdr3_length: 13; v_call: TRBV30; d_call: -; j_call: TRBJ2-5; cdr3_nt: TGTGCCCGGACGAGGGCTCGCGGAGAGACCCAGTACTTC; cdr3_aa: CARTRARGETQYF
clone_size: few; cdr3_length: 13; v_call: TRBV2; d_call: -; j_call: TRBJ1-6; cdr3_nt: TGTGCCAGCAGTGAAAGGAGGAATTCACCCCTCCACTTT; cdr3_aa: CASSERRNSPLHF
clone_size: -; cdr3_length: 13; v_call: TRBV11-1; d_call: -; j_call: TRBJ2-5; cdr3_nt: TGTGCCAGCAGCAGGGAGGTGGGGGAGACCCAGTACTTC; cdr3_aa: CASSREVGETQYF
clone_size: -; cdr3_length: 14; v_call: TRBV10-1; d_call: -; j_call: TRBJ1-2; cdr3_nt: TGCGCCAGCAGTGACAGGGCGGTCGTCTATGGCTACACCTTC; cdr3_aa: CASSDRAVVYGYTF
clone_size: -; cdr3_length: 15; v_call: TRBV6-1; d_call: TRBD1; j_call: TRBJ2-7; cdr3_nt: TGTGCCAGCAGTGAAGCCGGGACAGCCGACTACGAGCAGTACTTC; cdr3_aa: CASSEAGTADYEQYF
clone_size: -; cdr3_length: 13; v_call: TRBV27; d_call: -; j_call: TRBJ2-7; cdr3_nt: TGTGCCAGCAGTTTAGCGACAGCCTACGAGCAGTACTTC; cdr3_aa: CASSLATAYEQYF
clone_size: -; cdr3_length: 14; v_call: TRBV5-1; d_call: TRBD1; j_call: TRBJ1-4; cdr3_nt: TGCGCCAGCAGCTTGGGGACAGGGGGGGAAAAACTGTTTTTT; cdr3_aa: CASSLGTGGEKLFF
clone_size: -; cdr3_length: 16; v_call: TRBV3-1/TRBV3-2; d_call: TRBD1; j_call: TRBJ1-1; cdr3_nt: TGTGCCAGCAGCCCTCGGACAGGGTGGGCAAACACTGAAGCTTTCTTT; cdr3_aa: CASSPRTGWANTEAFF
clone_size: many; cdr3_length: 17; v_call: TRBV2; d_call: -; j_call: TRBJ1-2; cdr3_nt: TGTGCCAGCAGTGAATGGGCAGGGGCCCCGGCTAACTATGGCTACACCTTC; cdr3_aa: CASSEWAGAPANYGYTF
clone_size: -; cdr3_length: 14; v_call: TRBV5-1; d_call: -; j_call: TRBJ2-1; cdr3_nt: TGCGCCAGCAGCTTGGCGCAGGGGCGGGATGAGCAGTTCTTC; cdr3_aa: CASSLAQGRDEQFF
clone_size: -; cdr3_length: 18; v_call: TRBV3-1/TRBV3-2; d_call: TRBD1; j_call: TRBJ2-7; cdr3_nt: TGTGCCAGCAGCCGCTTACTGACCTGGACAGGGCTCTCCTACGAGCAGTACTTC; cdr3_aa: CASSRLLTWTGLSYEQYF
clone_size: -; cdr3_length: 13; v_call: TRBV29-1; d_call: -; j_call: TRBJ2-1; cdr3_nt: TGCAGCGGACGCAGGGCTGGCTACAATGAGCAGTTCTTC; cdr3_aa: CSGRRAGYNEQFF
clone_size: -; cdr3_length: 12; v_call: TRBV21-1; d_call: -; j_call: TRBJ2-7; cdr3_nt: TGTGCCACTTTAGGGGACAGCTTTACGCAGTACTTC; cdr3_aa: CATLGDSFTQYF